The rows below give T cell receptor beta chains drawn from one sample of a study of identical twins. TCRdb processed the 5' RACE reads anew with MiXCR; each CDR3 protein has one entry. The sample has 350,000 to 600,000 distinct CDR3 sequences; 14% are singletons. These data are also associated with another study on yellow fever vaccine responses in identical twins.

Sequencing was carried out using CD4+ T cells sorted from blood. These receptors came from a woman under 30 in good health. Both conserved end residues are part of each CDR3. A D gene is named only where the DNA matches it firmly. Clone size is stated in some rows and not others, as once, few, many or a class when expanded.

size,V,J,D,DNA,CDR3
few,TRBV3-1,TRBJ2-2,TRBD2,TGTGCCAGCAGACCAAACCCAGCGGGAGAGGTCACCGGGGAGCTGTTTTTT,CASRPNPAGEVTGELFF
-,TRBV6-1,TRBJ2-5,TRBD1,TGTGCCAGCAGCAGACCAGGGGGCCAAGAGACCCAGTACTTC,CASSRPGGQETQYF
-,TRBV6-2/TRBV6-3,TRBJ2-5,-,TGTGCCAGCCGCTTCGCGGGAACCCAAGAGACCCAGTACTTC,CASRFAGTQETQYF
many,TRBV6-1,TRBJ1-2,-,TGTGCCAGCAGTGCCAGACCGGGGTATGGCTACACCTTC,CASSARPGYGYTF
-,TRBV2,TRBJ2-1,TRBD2,TGTGCCAGCAGTGAATATAGCGGGTTGATAGGCAATGAGCAGTTCTTC,CASSEYSGLIGNEQFF
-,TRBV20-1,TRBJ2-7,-,TGCAGTGCAGTAACTAGTTTCGACCATCAGCAGTACTTC,CSAVTSFDHQQYF
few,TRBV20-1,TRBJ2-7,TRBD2,TGCAGTGCCCCAGCCTCACTAGCGACTGAGCAGTACTTC,CSAPASLATEQYF
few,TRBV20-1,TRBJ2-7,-,TGCAGTCCCGGGACCCATAATAACTACGAGCAGTACTTC,CSPGTHNNYEQYF
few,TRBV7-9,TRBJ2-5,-,TGTGCCAGCGGTGGCAACAGCGGCGAGACCCAGTACTTC,CASGGNSGETQYF
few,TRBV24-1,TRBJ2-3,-,TGTGCCACCAGTGTTGGGTCTAGCACAGATACGCAGTATTTT,CATSVGSSTDTQYF
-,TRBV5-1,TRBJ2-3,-,TGCGCCAGCAGCTTGTACCCTAGCACAGATACGCAGTATTTT,CASSLYPSTDTQYF
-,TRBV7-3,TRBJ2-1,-,TGTGCCAGCAGCCCTCGACCGGGGGTGACCCAAGTTGAGCAGTTCTTC,CASSPRPGVTQVEQFF
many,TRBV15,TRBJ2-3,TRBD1,TGTGCCACCAGCAGAAGAAGTGTTGGACAGGGGACTAATACGCAGTATTTT,CATSRRSVGQGTNTQYF
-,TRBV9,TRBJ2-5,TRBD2,TGTGCCAGCAGCGTAGCTACAGGGTTGGGGCGGGGGGACCAAGAGACCCAGTACTTC,CASSVATGLGRGDQETQYF
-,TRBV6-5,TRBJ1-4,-,TGTGCCAGCAGTTACTCGAGCCCAGGAGTTGCAACTAATGAAAAACTGTTTTTT,CASSYSSPGVATNEKLFF
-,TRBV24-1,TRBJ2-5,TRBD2,TGTGCCACCAGTGATTTACGCGGGAGCGGGCGAGAGACCCAGTACTTC,CATSDLRGSGRETQYF
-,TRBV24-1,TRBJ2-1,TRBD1,TGTGCCACCAGTAGCGCCGGGACAGGAAAAAACAATGAGCAGTTCTTC,CATSSAGTGKNNEQFF
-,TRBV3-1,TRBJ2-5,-,TGTGCCAGCAGACCCCGGGGAGGTCGCCGAGAGACCCAGTACTTC,CASRPRGGRRETQYF
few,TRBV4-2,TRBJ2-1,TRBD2,TGTGCCAGCAGCCAAGATTTAAGCGGGAGGGTATACAATGAGCAGTTCTTC,CASSQDLSGRVYNEQFF
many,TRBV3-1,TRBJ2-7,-,TGTGCCAGCAGTCAGGGTGACGAGCAGTACTTC,CASSQGDEQYF
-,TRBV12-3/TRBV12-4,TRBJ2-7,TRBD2,TGTGCCAGCAGTCCCCCCCGCGGCGGGGGGTTGTACGAGCAGTACTTC,CASSPPRGGGLYEQYF
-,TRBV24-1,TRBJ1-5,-,TGTGCCACCAGTGATTCAGGGTATCAGCCCCAGCATTTT,CATSDSGYQPQHF
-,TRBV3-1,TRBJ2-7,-,TGTGCCAGCAGCCAAGTTTGGGCAGGGGACGAGCAGTACTTC,CASSQVWAGDEQYF
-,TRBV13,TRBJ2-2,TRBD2,TGTGCCAGCAGCCCTACCGGGACTATCGCCGGGGAGCTGTTTTTT,CASSPTGTIAGELFF
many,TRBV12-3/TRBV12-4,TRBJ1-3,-,TGTGCCAGCAGACCCCAGGGTACCCTCTCTGGAAACACCATATATTTT,CASRPQGTLSGNTIYF
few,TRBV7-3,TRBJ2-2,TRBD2,TGTGCCAGCAGCCGAGAAGCGGGGGGGCCCACCGGGGAGCTGTTTTTT,CASSREAGGPTGELFF
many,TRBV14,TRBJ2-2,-,TGTGCCAGCAGCCAAGTTCAGGGGAACACCGGGGAGCTGTTTTTT,CASSQVQGNTGELFF
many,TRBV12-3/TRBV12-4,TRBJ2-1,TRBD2,TGTGCCAGCAAACGGACTAGCGACTACAATGAGCAGTTCTTC,CASKRTSDYNEQFF
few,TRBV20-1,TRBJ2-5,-,TGCAGTGCCGAGACAGTGGCCCAGGGGACCCAGTACTTC,CSAETVAQGTQYF
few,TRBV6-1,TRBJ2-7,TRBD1,TGTGCCAGCAGTAGGAGCTTGGGACAGGAGACCTACGAGCAGTACTTC,CASSRSLGQETYEQYF
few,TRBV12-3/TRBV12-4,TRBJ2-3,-,TGTGCCAGCAGTTTACCAGGGACCTCCCGGGATACGCAGTATTTT,CASSLPGTSRDTQYF
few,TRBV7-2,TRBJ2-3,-,TGTGCCAGCAGCTCCTTAGGGGGTTTTACAGATACGCAGTATTTT,CASSSLGGFTDTQYF
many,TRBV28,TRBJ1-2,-,TGTGCCAGCAGTTTGAGGGTTGGAGGCTACACCTTC,CASSLRVGGYTF
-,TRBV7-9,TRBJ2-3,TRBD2,TGTGCCAGCAGCTTCGGACTAGCGGGGACCACAGATACGCAGTATTTT,CASSFGLAGTTDTQYF
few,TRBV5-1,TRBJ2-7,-,TGCGCCAGTACCCCTGCAGGAACCTCCTACGAGCAGTACTTC,CASTPAGTSYEQYF
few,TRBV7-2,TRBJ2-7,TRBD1,TGTGCCAGCAGCTTTGAGACAGGGGGTCTCCGGGGAGGGGAGCAGTACTTC,CASSFETGGLRGGEQYF
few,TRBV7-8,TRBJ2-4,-,TGTGCCAGCAGCCTAAGAACGGAAGCCAAAAACATTCAGTACTTC,CASSLRTEAKNIQYF
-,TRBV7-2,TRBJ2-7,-,TGTGCCAGCAGCTTAGAACAGGGCGACACCTACGAGCAGTACTTC,CASSLEQGDTYEQYF
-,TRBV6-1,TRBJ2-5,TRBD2,TGTGCCAGCAGCCTCCGTCAGCGGGAGCGGGAGACCCAGTACTTC,CASSLRQRERETQYF
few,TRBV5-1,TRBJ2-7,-,TGCGCCAGCAGCTTGGAGGTAGGAGCCACCTACGAGCAGTACTTC,CASSLEVGATYEQYF
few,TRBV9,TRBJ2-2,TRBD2,TGTGCCAGCAGCGTAGGACTAGCGAGAGGTACCGGGGAGCTGTTTTTT,CASSVGLARGTGELFF
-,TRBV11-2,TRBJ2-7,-,TGTGCCAGCAGCTTACAGGGAGCGAGCGCCTACGAGCAGTACTTC,CASSLQGASAYEQYF
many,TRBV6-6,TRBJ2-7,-,TGTGCCAGCACGGCAGAGAGCTCCTACGAGCAGTACTTC,CASTAESSYEQYF
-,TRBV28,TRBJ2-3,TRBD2,TGTGCCAGCGGGGGACTAGCGGGATCTAGCACAGATACGCAGTATTTT,CASGGLAGSSTDTQYF
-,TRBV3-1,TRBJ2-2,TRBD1,TGTGCCAGCAGTCCGGGACAGGGCATCGGGGAGCTGTTTTTT,CASSPGQGIGELFF
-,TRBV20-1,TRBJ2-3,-,TGCAGTGCCCCCCCGCGGGGCCCTAGCACAGATACGCAGTATTTT,CSAPPRGPSTDTQYF
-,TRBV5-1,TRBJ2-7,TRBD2,TGCGCCAGCAGCTTGGGGGGACTAGCTACTTTCTACGAGCAGTACTTC,CASSLGGLATFYEQYF
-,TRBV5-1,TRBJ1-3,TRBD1,TGCGCCAGCAGCTTACAGGGGCCCCCGAGCTCTGGAAACACCATATATTTT,CASSLQGPPSSGNTIYF
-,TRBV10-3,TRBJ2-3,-,TGTGCCACCAGCAGGGGTATTGGGGGACTCGGAAGTTTGGGGGGCACAGATACGCAGTATTTT,CATSRGIGGLGSLGGTDTQYF
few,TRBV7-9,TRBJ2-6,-,TGTGCCAGCAGCTTAGGGGGGCTTGGGGCCAACGTCCTGACTTTC,CASSLGGLGANVLTF
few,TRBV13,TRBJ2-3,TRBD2,TGTGCCAGCAGCTTAGCGGGAGGAAACACAGATACGCAGTATTTT,CASSLAGGNTDTQYF
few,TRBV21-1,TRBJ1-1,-,TGTGCCAGCAGCAAAGAATCTTCGAGCGGGACAGGCCTGATGAACACTGAAGCTTTCTTT,CASSKESSSGTGLMNTEAFF
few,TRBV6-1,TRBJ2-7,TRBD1,TGTGCCAGCATGAGGGACAGGGGGAGCCGGGAGCAGTACTTC,CASMRDRGSREQYF
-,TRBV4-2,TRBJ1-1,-,TGTGCCAGCAGCCAAGATCCTATCAGGGACACTGAAGCTTTCTTT,CASSQDPIRDTEAFF
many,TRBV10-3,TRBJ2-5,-,TGTGCCATCAGTGAAAGGGGGTCTGAAGAGACCCAGTACTTC,CAISERGSEETQYF
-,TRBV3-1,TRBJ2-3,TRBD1,TGTGCCAGCAGCCAACGGGACAGGCGAGCAGATACGCAGTATTTT,CASSQRDRRADTQYF
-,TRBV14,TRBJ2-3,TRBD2,TGTGCCAGCAGCCCGGGACTAGAAGATACGCAGTATTTT,CASSPGLEDTQYF
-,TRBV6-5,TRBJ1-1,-,TGTGGGACGACAGATCGATCCACTGAAGCTTTCTTT,CGTTDRSTEAFF
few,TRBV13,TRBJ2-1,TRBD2,TGTGCCAGCAGCTTATCGGGTGTCCTAGCGGGGGGCGACAATGAGCAGTTCTTC,CASSLSGVLAGGDNEQFF